This T cell receptor (beta chain) appears in the sequencing data of a study of T cells in Graves' hyperthyroidism and ophthalmopathy. J gave up 5 bases and V 4 bases, and 8 bases lay outside the gene matches. The germline V gene encodes CDR1 LGHDT and CDR2 YNNKEL (reference sequence). This CDR3 spans 14 amino acids. Overall study findings and caveats: Ophthalmopathy cases were set apart from stable hyperthyroidism by a 13 V-J model. Clonotypes that were expanded in thyroid above 0.001 mostly appeared in blood too.

Concerning this clonotype: The antigen is undetermined.

Using RNA transcripts as the source, TCR beta CDR3 regions were amplified. A first-round RT-PCR of the TCR CDR3 used the HTBI primer set. TCRdb reprocessed the multiplex PCR reads with MiXCR, giving one entry per CDR3 protein. Of 350,000 or so distinct CDR3 sequences detected, roughly 20% appear once; the ten largest clones hold about a sixth. The sequencing input was blood. This chain connects TRBV3-1 to TRBJ2-7, with TRBD1 matching over 7 bases. This TCR derives from a woman aged 40 to 49 with Graves' ophthalmopathy. CDR3 residues: CASSPQGEDDEQYF. The CDR3 DNA follows: TGTGCCAGCAGCCCTCAGGGGGAAGACGACGAGCAGTACTTC.